These 27 T cell receptor beta chains came from one sample sequenced in a study of preoperative IRX-2 immunotherapy in early breast cancer. Treatment noted: preoperative locoregional IRX-2 cytokine immunotherapy. Profiling relied on immunoSEQ multiplex PCR, and the TCRdb table lists in-frame clones only, not all of them. The sample includes 24,000 or so clones, about 87% of them seen just once. Sequenced material: tumor tissue, taken after IRX-2 immunotherapy. The receptor set was obtained from a human donor with breast cancer.

J is TRBJ2-7 and V is TRBV28; 13 bases match TRBD2. This CDR3 spans 13 amino acids. CDR1 and CDR2 (germline): MDHEN, SYDVKM. Trimming took 6 bases from V and 7 from J; bases not matched to a gene: 3. The CDR3 protein is CASSRGLAGEQYF. The CDR3 DNA follows: TGTGCCAGCAGCCGGGGACTAGCGGGGGAGCAGTACTTC.

V is TRBV5-1 and J is TRBJ1-6; 7 nucleotides agree with TRBD1. The CDR3 is made up of 15 amino acids. Germline V gene data show CDR1 as SGHRS and CDR2 as YFSETQ. J lost 2 bases, V lost 4 bases, and 3 bases had no gene match. The DNA for the CDR3 is TGCGCCAGCAGCCCCGGACAGGCCTATAATTCACCCCTCCACTTT. This sequence encodes CASSPGQAYNSPLHF.

V usage is TRBV5-1 and J usage is TRBJ2-5, with D unclear. The V end was cut by 2 bases, the J end by 4 bases, with 6 bases between. CDR1 SGHRS and CDR2 YFSETQ come from the germline V gene. The CDR3 is 12 residues long. The CDR3 DNA sequence: TGCGCCAGCAGCTTCCAGCTAGAGACCCAGTACTTC. It specifies CASSFQLETQYF.

V and J are TRBV19 and TRBJ2-3; perhaps D is TRBD1 or TRBD2 (5 bases each). V shed 11 bases and J shed 4 bases, with 16 bases lying between them. Germline V gives CDR1 LNHDA, CDR2 SQIVND (reference sequence). This CDR3 comprises 13 residues. Here the CDR3 DNA reads TGTGCCGGGACGGTTATTTCGGCAGATACGCAGTATTTT. Encoded protein: CAGTVISADTQYF.

The gene calls are TRBV5-4 and TRBJ2-3; D might be TRBD1 (6 bases). Germline lookup yields CDR1 SGHNT and CDR2 YYREEE (reference sequence). The CDR3 extends over 14 amino acids. V lost 4 bases, J lost 3 bases, and 12 bases lay in between. The CDR3 spells CASSNRGLTDTQYF. The DNA of the CDR3 is TGTGCCAGCAGCAATAGGGGGTTAACAGATACGCAGTATTTT.

The rearrangement joins TRBV18 to TRBJ2-5; D possibly corresponds to TRBD1 (6 bases). Germline loops: CDR1 KGHSH, CDR2 LQKENI. CDR3 length equals 13 residues. Trimming cost V 6 bases and J 4 bases, with 12 bases left between them. This CDR3 reads CASSPGQAETQYF. The CDR3 DNA is TGTGCCAGCTCGCCGGGACAAGCAGAGACCCAGTACTTC.

The V and J genes are TRBV4-1 and TRBJ1-4, with D maybe TRBD1 (6 bases). CDR3 length equals 15 residues. Trimming pared 0 bases from V and 10 bases from J, leaving 15 bases between. CDR1 and CDR2 (germline): MGHRA, YSYEKL. This CDR3 reads CASSQDGTTVGKLFF. In DNA form, the CDR3 reads TGCGCCAGCAGCCAAGATGGGACAACGGTAGGAAAACTGTTTTTT.

The chain combines TRBV7-2 with TRBJ2-1; D gene ambiguous. Trimming shortened V by 1 base and J by 6 bases, and 16 bases separated the two germline ends. The CDR3 extends over 16 amino acids. Germline values: CDR1 SGHTA, CDR2 FQGNSA. Here the CDR3 reads CASSLGTQVPLNEQFF. CDR3 bases: TGTGCCAGCAGCTTAGGGACCCAAGTGCCTCTCAATGAGCAGTTCTTC.

CDR3 loop: CARSLAGKRPDTQYF. The CDR3 nucleotides are TGTGCCAGAAGCTTGGCAGGGAAAAGACCAGATACGCAGTATTTT. The chain recombines TRBV5-3 with TRBJ2-3; maybe TRBD1 (5 bases). TRBV5-3 falls under the ORF class, with uncertain function. The CDR3 has 15 amino acids. The V end was cut by 0 bases, the J end by 4 bases, with 12 bases between.

V usage is TRBV5-1 and J usage is TRBJ1-3, with 9 bases fitting TRBD1. The junction had 3 bases not matched to a gene; V was cut back by 0 bases and J by 8 bases. Germline V lookup: CDR1 SGHRS, CDR2 YFSETQ. The CDR3 runs to 14 residues. This CDR3 is CASSLEGQGYTIYF. In nucleotides, the CDR3 is TGCGCCAGCAGCTTGGAAGGACAGGGGTACACCATATATTTT.

V is TRBV2 and J is TRBJ1-1; D remains unclear. The germline V and J ends were trimmed by 7 bases and 2 bases, with 11 bases remaining between them. Germline CDR1 SNHLY, CDR2 FYNNEI. This CDR3 contains 13 residues. The CDR3 sequence is CASKLDVNTEAFF. The CDR3 DNA reads as TGTGCCAGCAAATTGGATGTTAACACTGAAGCTTTCTTT.

The J gene is TRBJ1-5, the V gene TRBV5-4; D uncertain. Germline CDR1 reads SGHNT; CDR2 reads YYREEE (reference sequence). Trimming removed 0 bases from V and 6 bases from J, with 10 bases in between. This CDR3 has 14 residues. In DNA form, the CDR3 reads TGTGCCAGCAGCTTGGGAAGGGTGCTTCAGCCCCAGCATTTT. This sequence encodes CASSLGRVLQPQHF.

The chain couples TRBV2 to TRBJ1-3, with D perhaps matching TRBD1 (6 bases). CDR3 size: 14 residues. In germline, CDR1 is SNHLY, CDR2 FYNNEI. This CDR3 is CASGVTRSGNTIYF. CDR3 sequence (DNA): TGTGCTTCAGGGGTAACTCGCTCTGGAAACACCATATATTTT.

In this sample, this clone turned up a few times. The chain combines TRBV6-1 with TRBJ2-1, with unresolved D. This CDR3 contains 12 residues. V was shortened by 5 bases and J by 8 bases, with 10 bases between the two germline ends. The germline CDR1 and CDR2 sequences are MNHNS and SASEGT. In DNA, the CDR3 is TGTGCCAGCAGTCTCCGGTCCGATGAGCAGTTCTTC. Protein sequence: CASSLRSDEQFF.

The J gene is TRBJ1-2, the V gene TRBV5-4; no reliable D call. Germline loops: CDR1 SGHNT, CDR2 YYREEE (reference sequence). Trimming took 0 bases from V and 5 from J, leaving 2 bases between them. CDR3 length equals 11 residues. The chain's CDR3 is CASSLGYGYTF. CDR3 nucleotide sequence: TGTGCCAGCAGCTTGGGGTATGGCTACACCTTC.

J is TRBJ1-5 and V is TRBV28, with D uncertain. With 6 bases removed from V and 9 bases from J, the gap between germline ends came to 9 bases. Germline values: CDR1 MDHEN, CDR2 SYDVKM. The CDR3 is made up of 11 amino acids. The chain's CDR3 is CASSRRGPQHF. In DNA form, the CDR3 reads TGTGCCAGCAGCCGACGAGGGCCCCAGCATTTT. The complete variable domain, with remaining parts taken from reference TRBV28 and TRBJ1-5, reads DVKVTQSSRYLVKRTGEKVFLECVQDMDHENMFWYRQDPGLGLRLIYFSYDVKMKEKGDIPEGYSVSREKKERFSLILESASTNQTSMYLCASSRRGPQHFGDGTRLSIL.

The chain employs TRBV5-1 and TRBJ1-1; tentative D call: TRBD1 (5 bases). The germline gives CDR1 SGHRS, CDR2 YFSETQ. V lost 3 bases and J lost 5, with 20 bases in between. The CDR3 covers 16 residues. Here the CDR3 DNA reads TGCGCCAGCAGCTCGGAAGGGGTTTTAGGTGGAACTGAAGCTTTCTTT. Translating it yields CASSSEGVLGGTEAFF.

By sample share, this clone is medium-sized. CDR3 in amino acids: CATSRERLPGSGNTIYF. The DNA for the CDR3 is TGTGCCACCAGCAGAGAGAGGCTTCCAGGGTCCGGAAACACCATATATTTT. The rearrangement links TRBV15 to TRBJ1-3; a weak D match, TRBD1 (5 bases). Deletions cut 0 bases from V and 4 bases from J, with 16 bases between. The CDR3 has 17 amino acids. Germline lookup yields CDR1 LNHNV and CDR2 YYDKDF (reference sequence). The variable domain in full, with the rest retrieved from reference TRBV15 and TRBJ1-3, is DAMVIQNPRYQVTQFGKPVTLSCSQTLNHNVMYWYQQKSSQAPKLLFHYYDKDFNNEADTPDNFQSRRPNTSFCFLDIRSPGLGDTAMYLCATSRERLPGSGNTIYFGEGSWLTVV.

The rearrangement uses TRBV29-1 and TRBJ2-5; the D gene is possibly TRBD2 (5 bases). Germline V gene data show CDR1 as SQVTM and CDR2 as ANQGSEA. This CDR3 comprises 15 residues. V lost 5 bases, J lost 5 bases, and 21 bases lay in between. CDR3 protein: CSVWAQEAGSETQYF. The CDR3 DNA reads as TGCAGCGTTTGGGCCCAGGAGGCTGGGTCGGAGACCCAGTACTTC.

The V gene is TRBV11-2, the J gene TRBJ2-1; maybe TRBD1 (6 bases). The CDR3 length is 16 residues. Trimming pared 2 bases from V and 6 bases from J, leaving 17 bases between. Per the germline V gene, CDR1 is SGHAT and CDR2 is FQNNGV. The CDR3 here is CASSLPRDPGVNEQFF. CDR3 DNA sequence: TGTGCCAGCAGCTTACCCCGGGACCCAGGGGTCAATGAGCAGTTCTTC. Using reference TRBV11-2 and TRBJ2-1 for the parts outside the CDR3, the full variable domain is EAGVAQSPRYKIIEKRQSVAFWCNPISGHATLYWYQQILGQGPKLLIQFQNNGVVDDSQLPKDRFSAERLKGVDSTLKIQPAKLEDSAVYLCASSLPRDPGVNEQFFGPGTRLTVL.

The rearrangement uses TRBV7-9 and TRBJ2-7; possibly TRBD2 for D (6 bases). The CDR3 sequence is 14 residues long. Trimming removed 5 bases at V and 1 base at J, with 12 bases between. CDR1 and CDR2 (germline): SEHNR, FQNEAQ (reference sequence). The chain's CDR3 is CASSHRGRSYEQYF. The CDR3 DNA reads TGTGCCAGCAGCCACCGAGGGAGGTCCTACGAGCAGTACTTC. Based on the CDR3 plus reference TRBV7-9 and TRBJ2-7, the full variable domain is DTGVSQNPRHKITKRGQNVTFRCDPISEHNRLYWYRQTLGQGPEFLTYFQNEAQLEKSRLLSDRFSAERPKGSFSTLEIQRTEQGDSAMYLCASSHRGRSYEQYFGPGTRLTVT.

This clone was observed a single time. V usage is TRBV6-5 and J usage is TRBJ1-2; D is ambiguous. CDR1 and CDR2 (germline): MNHEY, SVGAGI. This CDR3 contains 13 residues. V dropped 0 bases and J dropped 7 bases, with 9 bases sitting between them. The CDR3 sequence: CASSYSAFGGYTF. Written as DNA, the CDR3 is TGTGCCAGCAGTTACTCGGCATTCGGTGGCTACACCTTC.

This chain uses TRBV6-1 with TRBJ2-5; 14 nucleotides agree with TRBD2. Germline assignment: CDR1 MNHNS and CDR2 SASEGT. V lost 4 bases and J lost 5; bases outside the gene matches: 3. This CDR3 spans 15 amino acids. The CDR3 DNA reads as TGTGCCAGCAGTGGACTAGCGGGGGGGCTGGAGACCCAGTACTTC. Translated, it gives CASSGLAGGLETQYF.

The V gene is TRBV28, the J gene TRBJ1-1, with a weak D call TRBD1 (6 bases). This CDR3 has 14 amino acids. Germline lookup yields CDR1 MDHEN and CDR2 SYDVKM. Trimming cost V 5 bases and J 4 bases, with 14 bases left between them. The CDR3 loop is CASSEGGRTTEAFF. CDR3 in DNA: TGTGCCAGCAGTGAAGGGGGGAGAACCACTGAAGCTTTCTTT.

This clone was counted a few times. The CDR3 protein is CASSQDGDVGIQYF. The CDR3 DNA sequence: TGTGCCAGCAGCCAAGATGGGGACGTGGGCATTCAGTACTTC. V is TRBV4-2 and J is TRBJ2-4, with D perhaps matching TRBD1 or TRBD2 (5 bases each). The CDR3 runs 14 residues. Looked up from germline, CDR1 is LGHNA and CDR2 is YNFKEQ. Trimming removed 0 bases at V and 9 bases at J, with 12 bases between.

This clone was observed once. V and J are TRBV2 and TRBJ2-1; 8 positions match TRBD1. Trimming took 4 bases from V and 7 from J; bases not matched to a gene: 6. CDR3 length: 14 amino acids. Germline loops: CDR1 SNHLY, CDR2 FYNNEI. This chain's CDR3 is CASSGRGLRNEQFF. The CDR3 nucleotides are TGTGCCAGCAGTGGCAGGGGGCTAAGGAATGAGCAGTTCTTC.

The CDR3 DNA is TGTGCCAGCACCTCCGACAGGGGCTATGTCTACGAGCAGTACTTC. It specifies CASTSDRGYVYEQYF. The chain joins TRBV2 to TRBJ2-7; 8 bases line up with TRBD1. This CDR3 spans 15 amino acids. Germline V gene lookup returns CDR1 SNHLY and CDR2 FYNNEI. Trimming cost V 7 bases and J 3 bases; bases outside gene matches: 11.